This T cell receptor (beta chain) was observed in a study of sequential checkpoint blockade in melanoma. Treatment meaning: randomized to nivolumab then ipilimumab (arm A) or the reverse (arm B). DNA-damaging chemotherapy had not been given to any patient beforehand. Live CD3+CD8+ CD19− CD56− cells were sorted from PBMCs. The table lists this clone with a few counts. From germline, CDR1 is SEHNR and CDR2 FQNEAQ (reference sequence). Trimming cost V 2 bases and J 1 base, with 12 bases left between them. This CDR3 is built from 15 residues. Method: immunoSEQ multiplex PCR; TCRdb's copy keeps in-frame clones and lacks some. The sample has 15,000 to 20,000 clones; roughly 66% are singletons.

The genes are TRBV7-9 and TRBJ2-7; tentatively, D is TRBD1 (7 bases). The sample consisted of CD8+ T cells sorted from blood (inferred from file names), taken from a patient given nivolumab and ipilimumab in sequence. This receptor was taken from a human donor with melanoma. For the CDR3, the DNA is TGTGCCAGCAGCTTAAGGTCAGGGGGGTCCTACGAGCAGTACTTC. It codes for CASSLRSGGSYEQYF. The full variable domain, its missing parts supplied by reference TRBV7-9 and TRBJ2-7, is DTGVSQNPRHKITKRGQNVTFRCDPISEHNRLYWYRQTLGQGPEFLTYFQNEAQLEKSRLLSDRFSAERPKGSFSTLEIQRTEQGDSAMYLCASSLRSGGSYEQYFGPGTRLTVT.